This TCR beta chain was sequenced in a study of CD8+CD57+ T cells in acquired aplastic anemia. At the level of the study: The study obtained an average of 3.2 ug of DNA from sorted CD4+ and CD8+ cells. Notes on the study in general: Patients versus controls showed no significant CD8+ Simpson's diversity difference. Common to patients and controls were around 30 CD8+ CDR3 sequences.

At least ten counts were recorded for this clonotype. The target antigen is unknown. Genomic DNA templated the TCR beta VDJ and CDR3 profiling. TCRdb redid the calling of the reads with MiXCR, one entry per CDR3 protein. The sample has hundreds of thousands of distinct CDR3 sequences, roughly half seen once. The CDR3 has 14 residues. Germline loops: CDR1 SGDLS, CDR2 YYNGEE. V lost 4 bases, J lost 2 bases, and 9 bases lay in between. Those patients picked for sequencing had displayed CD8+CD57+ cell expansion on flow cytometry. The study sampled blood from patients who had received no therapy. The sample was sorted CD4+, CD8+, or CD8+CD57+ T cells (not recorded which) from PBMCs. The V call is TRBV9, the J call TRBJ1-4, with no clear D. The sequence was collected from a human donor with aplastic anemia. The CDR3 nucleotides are TGTGCCAGCAGCCCTTTCTGGACTAATGAAAAACTGTTTTTT. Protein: CASSPFWTNEKLFF. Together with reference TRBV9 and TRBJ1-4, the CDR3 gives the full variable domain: DSGVTQTPKHLITATGQRVTLRCSPRSGDLSVYWYQQSLDQGLQFLIQYYNGEERAKGNILERFSAQQFPDLHSELNLSSLELGDSALYFCASSPFWTNEKLFFGSGTQLSVL.